The 3 T cell receptor beta chains in this list originate from one sample, sequenced in a study of blood T cells in healthy people across ages. A second 7 to 11 cycle PCR used barcoded and J-beta primers. MiXCR, run by TCRdb on the 5' RACE reads, gives a single entry per CDR3 protein. This sample has about 640,000 distinct CDR3 sequences, with under 30% found just once. The sequenced sample was blood. The receptor set was obtained from an elderly woman in good health.

This clonotype came up a few times. The CDR3 reads CSANEPQSGNTIYF. In DNA, the CDR3 is TGCAGTGCTAACGAGCCTCAGTCTGGAAACACCATATATTTT. The rearrangement links TRBV20-1 to TRBJ1-3; D gene unclear. Trimming took off 4 bases at V and 1 base at J, with 11 bases between the two ends. Germline CDR1 is DFQATT and CDR2 is SNEGSKA (reference sequence). This CDR3 comprises 14 residues.

This clonotype appeared a single time. The V call is TRBV30, the J call TRBJ2-3; unclear D gene. The CDR3 runs to 11 residues. CDR1 is GTSNPN, CDR2 SVGIG, per germline (reference sequence). V lost 0 bases to trimming and J lost 14 bases, with 12 bases between them. CDR3 DNA: TGTGCCTGGAGTGTAAATAAAAAACTGTATTTT. Amino acids: CAWSVNKKLYF.

This clonotype has at least ten counts. Here the CDR3 DNA reads TGTGCCAGCAGCTTAGGAGCTAGCGGGGGGCCCGGGGCGACCCAGTACTTC. It yields the protein CASSLGASGGPGATQYF. The chain is built from TRBV7-6 and TRBJ2-5, with 11 bases that match TRBD2. Germline-derived CDR1 and CDR2 are SGHVS and FNYEAQ. Trimming cost V 1 base and J 7 bases; bases outside gene matches: 11. The CDR3 runs to 17 residues.